This T cell receptor beta chain stems from a study of shared clonotypes between healthy human individuals. Between the trimmed V and J ends, which lost 5 bases and 4 bases, there was a span of 18 bases. The CDR3 runs to 16 residues. Germline values: CDR1 SEHNR, CDR2 FQNEAQ (reference sequence). CD45RO-negative CD8 cells positively selected for CCR7 made up the naive population, which excluded terminally differentiated effector memory CD45RA+ cells. The table came from immunoSEQ multiplex PCR; TCRdb's copy has only in-frame clones and leaves some out. Counted here are around 560,000 clones, approximately 95% occurring once; the ten biggest clones make up over 0.1%.

J is TRBJ1-3 and V is TRBV7-9, with D unclear. This clonotype originated in a woman aged 30 to 39 in good health. Sequenced material: naive CD8+ T cells sorted from blood. The CDR3, as DNA: TGTGCCAGCAGCGATCACTCGTCGGGGTACGGAAACACCATATATTTT. As protein: CASSDHSSGYGNTIYF.